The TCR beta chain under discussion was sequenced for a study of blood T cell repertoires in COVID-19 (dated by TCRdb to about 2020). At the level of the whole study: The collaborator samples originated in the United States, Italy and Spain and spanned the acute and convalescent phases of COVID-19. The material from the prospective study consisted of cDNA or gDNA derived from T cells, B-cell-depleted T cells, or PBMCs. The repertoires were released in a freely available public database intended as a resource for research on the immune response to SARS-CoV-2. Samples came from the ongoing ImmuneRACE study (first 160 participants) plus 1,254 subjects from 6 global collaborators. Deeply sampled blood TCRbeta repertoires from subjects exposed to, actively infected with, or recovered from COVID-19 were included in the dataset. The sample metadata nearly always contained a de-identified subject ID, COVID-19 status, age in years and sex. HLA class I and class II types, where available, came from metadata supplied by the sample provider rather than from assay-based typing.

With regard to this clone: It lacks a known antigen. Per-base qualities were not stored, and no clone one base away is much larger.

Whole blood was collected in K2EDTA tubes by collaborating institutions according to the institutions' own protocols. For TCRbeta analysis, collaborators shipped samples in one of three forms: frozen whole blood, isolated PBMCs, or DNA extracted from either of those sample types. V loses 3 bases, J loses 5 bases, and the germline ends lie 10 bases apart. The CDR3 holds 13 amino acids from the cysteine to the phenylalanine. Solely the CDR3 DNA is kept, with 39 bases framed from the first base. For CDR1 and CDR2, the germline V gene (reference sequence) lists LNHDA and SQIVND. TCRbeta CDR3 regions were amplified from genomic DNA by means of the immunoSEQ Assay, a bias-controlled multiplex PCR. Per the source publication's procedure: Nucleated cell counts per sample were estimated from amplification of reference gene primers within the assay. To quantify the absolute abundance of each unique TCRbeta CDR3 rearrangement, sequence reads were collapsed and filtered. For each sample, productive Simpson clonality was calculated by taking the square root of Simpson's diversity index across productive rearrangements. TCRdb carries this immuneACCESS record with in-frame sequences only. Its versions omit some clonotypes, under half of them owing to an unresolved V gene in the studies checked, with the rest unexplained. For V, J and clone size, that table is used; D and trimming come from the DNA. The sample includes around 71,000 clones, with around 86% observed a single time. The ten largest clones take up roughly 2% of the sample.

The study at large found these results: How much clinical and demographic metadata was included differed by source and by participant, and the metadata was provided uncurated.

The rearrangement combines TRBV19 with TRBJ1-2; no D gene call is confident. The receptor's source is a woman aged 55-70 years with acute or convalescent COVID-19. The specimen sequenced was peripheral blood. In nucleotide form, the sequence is TGTGCCAGTAGTATGAGGGTTAAGTATGGCTACACCTTC. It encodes CASSMRVKYGYTF.